This T cell receptor (beta chain) was observed in a study of OX40 agonist ivuxolimab in advanced cancers. Study-level information: As their treatment, patients were administered ivuxolimab, an agonistic anti-OX40 (CD134) antibody. The dose-escalation group included hepatocellular carcinoma, melanoma, renal cell carcinoma and head and neck cancer.

At cycle 4 day 1, cycle 7 day 1, and baseline, blood was sampled. TCRdb's copy holds only in-frame clones and misses some; the assay was immunoSEQ multiplex PCR. The table has under 45,000 clones, roughly 84% seen once; the top ten hold 1.5% to 2%. V was cut by 1 base and J by 6 bases, with 10 bases left in between. Germline V gives CDR1 SGHDT, CDR2 YYEEEE. This CDR3 has 13 residues. Overall study results and limits: CD4+ and CD8+ T cells in blood underwent clonal expansion by week 6 at 0.1 to 3.0 mg/kg.

On this clone itself: The antigen is unknown.

This chain connects TRBV5-6 to TRBJ1-2; D is possibly TRBD1 (5 bases). The clonotype was recovered from an adult with an advanced solid tumor such as melanoma, head and neck, liver or kidney cancer. Sequences were derived from CD4+ or CD8+ T cells sorted from blood, sampled in a trial of the OX40 agonist ivuxolimab. The CDR3 coding sequence is TGTGCCAGCAGCTTGAGGCAGGGTGATGGCTACACCTTC. It codes for CASSLRQGDGYTF.